These 9 T cell receptor beta chains were sequenced from one sample in a study of response to subunit inactivated influenza vaccine. A single record per CDR3 protein comes from TCRdb applying MiXCR to the RT-PCR reads. The sample holds around 790,000 distinct CDR3 sequences, around 21% seen once. The sample was PBMCs from blood, taken more than 4 days after vaccination. The receptor source for this set is a man between 45 and 60 years old who received an inactivated influenza vaccine.

This clonotype was counted many times. This chain links TRBV6-6 with TRBJ1-2, with TRBD1 as a possible D gene (5 bases). Germline CDR1 MNHNY, CDR2 SVGAGI (reference sequence). The CDR3 consists of 13 residues. Deletions cut 4 bases from V and 6 bases from J, with 12 bases between. CDR3 DNA: TGTGCCAGCAGTTCCCAGGGAATCGATGGCTACACCTTC. Protein: CASSSQGIDGYTF.

The chain uses TRBV27 and TRBJ2-2; a weak D match, TRBD1 (7 bases). Germline loops: CDR1 MNHEY, CDR2 SMNVEV (reference sequence). The CDR3 contains 14 residues. Trimming removed 6 bases from V and 6 bases from J, with 14 bases in between. This chain's CDR3 is CASSSSRGAGELFF. The CDR3 DNA follows: TGTGCCAGCAGCTCCTCCAGGGGGGCCGGGGAGCTGTTTTTT.

The rearrangement joins TRBV10-3 to TRBJ1-1; TRBD1 might be the D (6 bases). The CDR3 contains 14 residues. V lost 6 bases to trimming and J lost 2 bases, with 13 bases between them. The germline CDR1 and CDR2 sequences are ENHRY and SYGVKD. The CDR3, as DNA: TGTGCCATCAGCCGACAGGAGACAAACACTGAAGCTTTCTTT. This encodes CAISRQETNTEAFF.

There are a few counts of this clonotype. Here the CDR3 reads CATKRPYGYTF. CDR3 DNA sequence: TGTGCCACCAAAAGGCCCTATGGCTACACCTTC. The chain carries TRBV6-6 and TRBJ1-2; the D is unclear. The germline V gene has CDR1 MNHNY and CDR2 SVGAGI (reference sequence). V shed 10 bases and J shed 4 bases, with 10 bases lying between them. The CDR3 is 11 amino acids.

The chain recombines TRBV20-1 with TRBJ2-1; unclear D gene. V was shortened by 3 bases and J by 7 bases, with 4 bases between the two germline ends. Germline CDR1 is DFQATT and CDR2 is SNEGSKA (reference sequence). The CDR3 runs 10 residues. As DNA, the CDR3 is TGCAGTGCTAGTGAAAATGAGCAGTTCTTC. It is translated as CSASENEQFF.

The genes are TRBV12-3 or TRBV12-4 and TRBJ1-4, with TRBD1 matching 7 bases. With 2 bases clipped from V and 12 bases from J, the junction kept 9 bases outside the gene matches. This CDR3 region has 14 residues. CDR3 loop: CASSLQGEFLELFF. The CDR3 region has the DNA TGTGCCAGCAGTTTACAGGGGGAATTTCTTGAACTGTTTTTT.

This clonotype occurred a few times. The chain is built from TRBV7-9 and TRBJ1-2; a weak D match, TRBD1 (5 bases). V lost 4 bases to trimming and J lost 2 bases, with 11 bases between them. Per germline, CDR1 SEHNR and CDR2 FQNEAQ (reference sequence). The CDR3 contains 14 residues. CDR3 residues: CASSYGTENYGYTF. CDR3 sequence (DNA): TGTGCCAGCAGCTATGGGACTGAGAACTATGGCTACACCTTC.

In this sample, this clonotype turned up a few times. The gene calls are TRBV10-3 and TRBJ2-1; D unresolved. V dropped 4 bases and J dropped 5 bases, with 3 bases sitting between them. CDR3 length equals 11 residues. The V gene's germline CDR1 is ENHRY and CDR2 SYGVKD. The CDR3 DNA is TGTGCCATCAGTGCCGACAATGAGCAGTTCTTC. Amino acids: CAISADNEQFF.

This clonotype was seen only a few times. The CDR3 sequence: CASSGIDGSNQPQHF. In DNA, the CDR3 is TGTGCCAGTAGTGGGATAGACGGTAGCAATCAGCCCCAGCATTTT. The chain links TRBV19 to TRBJ1-5; no firm D call. The CDR3 length is 15 residues. V was shortened by 5 bases and J by 0 bases, with 11 bases between the two germline ends. Germline-derived CDR1 and CDR2 are LNHDA and SQIVND (reference sequence).